This T cell receptor beta chain was documented in a study of Ad26.COV2.S vaccination and SARS-CoV-2 variants (dated by TCRdb to the early 2020s). Context from the whole study: Vaccine-arm donors were drawn from COV1001, a multicentre, randomized, double-blind, placebo-controlled phase I-IIa trial of Ad26.COV2.S in healthy adults. Ad26.COV2.S was administered intramuscularly at 5 x 10^10 or 1 x 10^11 viral particles, either as a single shot or as two shots given 56 days apart. TCRbeta repertoire sequencing served as the tool for gauging how specific and how broad the SARS-CoV-2-reactive T cell receptors were following Ad26.COV2.S vaccination. The TCR-sequenced set comprised about 32 samples: around 20 Ad26.COV2.S vaccine recipients, 5 placebo recipients and 8 SARS-CoV-2 convalescent individuals. Trial participants were randomized into five groups of five: low-dose or high-dose Ad26.COV2.S given once or twice, or placebo on both occasions. Investigators remained blinded to trial group allocation during experiments and outcome assessment.

This clone has a single count. Its recognized antigen is unknown. It has no much larger one-base neighbor in the sample; base qualities were not kept. General findings and caveats noted by the study authors: Spike-specific TCR breadth was higher in Ad26.COV2.S recipients than in placebo recipients (P = 0.0014). Vaccine and placebo recipients had comparable non-spike TCR breadth, which fits with the vaccine containing only spike. After vaccination, substantial breadth of spike-specific CD8+ and CD4+ T cell responses was reported. Comparing responses between vaccine doses or regimens was not something the study was powered to do. The authors noted that total T cell responses may have been underestimated by the TCR breadth and depth analyses.

The immunoSEQ Assay was used to sequence TCRbeta CDR3 regions. After extraction, genomic DNA underwent amplification by bias-controlled multiplex PCR, followed by high-throughput sequencing. The study's own analysis went as follows. Collapsing and filtering of sequences were performed to quantify the absolute abundance of each unique TCRbeta CDR3 region. T cell fraction was estimated by normalizing TCRbeta template counts to usable DNA, which was measured by amplifying reference genes present in all nucleated cells. Repertoire TCRs were annotated as SARS-CoV-2-specific when V gene, CDR3 amino acid sequence and J gene were exactly matched to a known reactive TCR set. MIRA supplied the reference SARS-CoV-2 TCR set, which was filtered for enrichment in COVID-19-positive ImmuneCODE repertoires so that public or cross-reactive TCRs were removed. Based on the MIRA antigens, annotated TCRs were further analysed at the level of specific ORF or position within ORF. Breadth was defined as the number of annotated unique rearrangements divided by the total number of unique productive rearrangements, and depth was defined as the summed frequency of the annotated unique rearrangements. Group comparisons of TCR breadth used two-sided Wilcoxon rank-sum tests. This is the immuneACCESS table as TCRdb keeps it, with only in-frame sequences that have V and J called. A part of the clones is gone; compared with another copy, unresolved V genes explain less than half, and the rest is unexplained. Clone size and V and J calls were adopted from that table, with D and trimming inferred from the DNA. The sample table contains 350,000 to 500,000 clones; only one count was recorded for 89% of them. The top ten clonotypes cover about 2.7% of the sample.

What this sample's treatment or condition label stands for: about 20 received Ad26.COV2.S at low or high dose, single or two shots; about 5 received placebo; per-sample allocation not given. Repertoires of vaccine and placebo recipients were sequenced from samples taken on day 63 after the first injection. Between 29 July and 7 August 2020, Cohort 1b enrolled about two dozen adults aged 18-55 years at one site in Boston, USA. Ad26.COV2.S was a replication-incompetent adenovirus type 26 vector that expressed a prefusion-stabilized SARS-CoV-2 spike protein derived from the original Wuhan strain. Clipping removes 7 bases from V and 8 bases from J, with 8 as the unmatched junction base count. The CDR3 spans 13 residues, from the cysteine through the phenylalanine. The only DNA kept is the CDR3, 39 bases in frame from the first base. CDR1 is given as SNHLY and CDR2 as FYNNEI, both from the germline V gene.

The specimen comprised peripheral blood, sampled in a trial of Ad26.COV2.S vaccine versus placebo. This clonotype was obtained from a person between 18 and 65 years old who received the Ad26.COV2.S COVID-19 vaccine or a placebo. In this chain, TRBV2 is recombined with TRBJ2-1, with 7 bases matching TRBD2. The DNA reads TGTGCCAGCAATGTGGGCGGGAGTGATGAGCAGTTCTTC. This gives the protein CASNVGGSDEQFF. With all but the CDR3 taken from the reference TRBV2 and TRBJ2-1 genes, the full variable domain is: EPEVTQTPSHQVTQMGQEVILRCVPISNHLYFYWYRQILGQKVEFLVSFYNNEISEKSEIFDDQFSVERPDGSNFTLKIRSTKLEDSAMYFCASNVGGSDEQFFGPGTRLTVL.